These 18 T cell receptor beta chains originate from one sample sequenced in a study of control samples from healthy donors and cancer patients. Assay: immunoSEQ multiplex PCR; the TCRdb copy retains only in-frame clones and omits some. Of approximately 100,000 clones in the sample, around 85% are singletons; the top ten hold approximately 2.1%. Sequencing was done on a sample of blood. These receptor sequences come from a middle-aged woman in good health.

This chain joins TRBV18 and TRBJ2-5, with unresolved D. Germline V CDR1 and CDR2: KGHSH, LQKENI. This CDR3 comprises 14 residues. V gave up 3 bases and J gave up 0 bases, with 8 bases separating them. The CDR3 sequence is CASSPNGDQETQYF. The CDR3 DNA sequence: TGTGCCAGCTCACCGAACGGCGACCAAGAGACCCAGTACTTC.

Concerning this clone itself: Compared with germline, one end of the junction differs, possibly owing to a read error. The rearrangement uses TRBV25-1 and TRBJ1-2; tentatively, D is TRBD1 (5 bases). Germline V gives CDR1 MGHDK, CDR2 SYGVNS. The length of the CDR3 is 11 residues. The CDR3 loop is CASSRDYGYTF. CDR3 DNA sequence: TGTGCCAGCAGTCGGGACTACGGCTACACCTTC.

V gene TRBV6-5 combines with J gene TRBJ1-1; D ambiguous. Germline assignment: CDR1 MNHEY and CDR2 SVGAGI. Trimming pared 0 bases from V and 4 bases from J, leaving 6 bases between. The CDR3 is 13 amino acids. CDR3 nucleotide sequence: TGTGCCAGCAGTTACTCGGAGAGCACTGAAGCTTTCTTT. It codes for CASSYSESTEAFF.

The chain uses TRBV19 and TRBJ2-1; 9 bases align to TRBD2. CDR1 and CDR2 from the germline V gene are LNHDA and SQIVND (reference sequence). Unmatched junction bases numbered 15, after V lost 4 bases and J lost 5 bases. There are 18 residues in the CDR3. For the CDR3, the DNA is TGTGCCAGTAGTAATCCGCGGGGGGGACGAAGGGGACACAATGAGCAGTTCTTC. Translated: CASSNPRGGRRGHNEQFF.

This clone was detected only a few times. The V call is TRBV6-1, the J call TRBJ2-7, with TRBD1 matching 8 bases. Trimming took 3 bases from V and 4 from J; bases not matched to a gene: 5. The CDR3 totals 14 residues. Germline V lookup: CDR1 MNHNS, CDR2 SASEGT. This CDR3 reads CASSEGYRGYEQYF. CDR3 DNA: TGTGCCAGCAGTGAGGGGTACAGGGGGTACGAGCAGTACTTC.

This clone has just a few counts. V usage is TRBV6-5 and J usage is TRBJ2-5; possible D gene TRBD1, 5 bases. V lost 6 bases, J lost 2 bases, and 10 bases lay in between. CDR3 length: 13 amino acids. Germline loops: CDR1 MNHEY, CDR2 SVGAGI. The CDR3, as DNA: TGTGCCAGCAGACGAACAGGACAAGAGACCCAGTACTTC. It translates to CASRRTGQETQYF.

This sequence joins TRBV7-3 and TRBJ2-2; TRBD1 matches at 10 bases. J lost 6 bases, V lost 5 bases, and 6 bases had no gene match. Per the germline V gene, CDR1 is SGHTA and CDR2 is FQGTGA. This CDR3 is 15 amino acids long. In DNA, the CDR3 is TGTGCCAGCAGCCCCGGGACAGGGGTGGCCGGGGAGCTGTTTTTT. Its translation: CASSPGTGVAGELFF.

This chain links TRBV5-1 with TRBJ2-3; the D is unclear. V gave up 0 bases and J gave up 0 bases, with 5 bases separating them. The CDR3 loop spans 14 amino acids. Germline CDR1 is SGHRS and CDR2 is YFSETQ. Written as DNA, the CDR3 is TGCGCCAGCAGCTTGGGCTCTAGCACAGATACGCAGTATTTT. Translation: CASSLGSSTDTQYF.

This chain uses TRBV18 with TRBJ2-3, with D tentatively TRBD1 (6 bases). Germline V gene lookup returns CDR1 KGHSH and CDR2 LQKENI. This CDR3 has 15 residues. V lost 0 bases and J lost 5, with 12 bases in between. The CDR3 loop reads CASSPPHRAEDTQYF. CDR3 bases: TGTGCCAGCTCACCACCCCACAGGGCTGAAGATACGCAGTATTTT.

The genes are TRBV21-1 and TRBJ2-5; the listed D gene, TRBD1, was not tested against the DNA. TRBV21-1 is recorded as a pseudogene. The CDR3 consists of 15 residues. CDR3 residues: CARTDPAGDRETQYF. The CDR3 DNA reads as TGTGCCAGAACTGACCCGGCAGGGGACCGGGAGACCCAGTACTTC.

V usage is TRBV10-2 and J usage is TRBJ1-3, with 8 nucleotides matching TRBD1. The CDR3 is 14 residues long. CDR1 and CDR2 from the germline V gene are WSHSY and SAAADI. The J segment lost 2 bases and the V segment lost 6 bases, leaving 3 bases of the junction unmatched. CDR3 sequence: CASSQGAAGNTIYF. The CDR3 DNA sequence: TGCGCCAGCAGCCAGGGGGCGGCTGGAAACACCATATATTTT.

The chain carries TRBV30 and TRBJ1-6; D remains unclear. This CDR3 has 12 amino acids. V was pared by 5 bases and J by 14 bases, with 16 bases between. The germline CDR1 and CDR2 sequences are GTSNPN and SVGIG (reference sequence). CDR3 coding DNA: TGTGCCTGGGGAGACGGTCGTCAGTCCCTCCACTTT. Amino acids: CAWGDGRQSLHF.

This clone appeared a few times. The chain joins TRBV4-1 to TRBJ1-2; 7 bases match TRBD1. Germline V gives CDR1 MGHRA, CDR2 YSYEKL. This CDR3 is built from 16 residues. Trimming took 0 bases from V and 2 from J; bases not matched to a gene: 6. This chain's CDR3 is CASSQDTGTENYGYTF. CDR3 bases: TGCGCCAGCAGCCAAGATACCGGGACAGAGAACTATGGCTACACCTTC.

This clone was recorded only once. The chain recombines TRBV6-6 with TRBJ1-4; D remains unclear. Per germline, CDR1 MNHNY and CDR2 SVGAGI (reference sequence). V gave up 6 bases and J gave up 7 bases, with 15 bases separating them. The CDR3 sequence is 14 residues long. CDR3 DNA sequence: TGTGCCAGCAGCCGGGAGAGAGGAGGTGAAAAACTGTTTTTT. This sequence encodes CASSRERGGEKLFF.

The rearrangement links TRBV25-1 to TRBJ1-1; possibly TRBD1 for D (5 bases). CDR3 length: 11 amino acids. CDR1 and CDR2 from the germline V gene are MGHDK and SYGVNS. V was shortened by 3 bases and J by 6 bases, with 5 bases between the two germline ends. The CDR3 spells CASSEGPEAFF. The CDR3 nucleotides are TGTGCCAGCAGTGAGGGGCCTGAAGCTTTCTTT.

The chain uses TRBV24-1 and TRBJ2-3, with D possibly called TRBD1 or TRBD2 (5 bases each). The germline V gene encodes CDR1 KGHDR and CDR2 SFDVKD. V lost 4 bases and J 6 bases, leaving 7 bases between the germline ends. The CDR3 runs 12 residues. CDR3 coding DNA: TGTGCCACCAGTGAGGGGGAGGATACGCAGTATTTT. This gives the protein CATSEGEDTQYF.

The V and J genes are TRBV4-3 and TRBJ1-5; D unclear. V was cut by 0 bases and J by 9 bases, with 12 bases left in between. Germline values: CDR1 LGHNA, CDR2 YSLEER. The CDR3 has 14 amino acids. CDR3 coding DNA: TGCGCCAGCAGCCAAGATAGAGGGTTTGGGCCCCAGCATTTT. Translating it yields CASSQDRGFGPQHF.

The chain is built from TRBV19 and TRBJ1-3, with D possibly matching TRBD1 (5 bases). Germline V gene data show CDR1 as LNHDA and CDR2 as SQIVND (reference sequence). The CDR3 spans 17 residues. Trimming cost V 3 bases and J 4 bases, with 19 bases left between them. CDR3 residues: CASSMGGPTVRGNTIYF. As DNA, the CDR3 is TGTGCCAGTAGTATGGGGGGACCCACAGTCCGCGGAAACACCATATATTTT.